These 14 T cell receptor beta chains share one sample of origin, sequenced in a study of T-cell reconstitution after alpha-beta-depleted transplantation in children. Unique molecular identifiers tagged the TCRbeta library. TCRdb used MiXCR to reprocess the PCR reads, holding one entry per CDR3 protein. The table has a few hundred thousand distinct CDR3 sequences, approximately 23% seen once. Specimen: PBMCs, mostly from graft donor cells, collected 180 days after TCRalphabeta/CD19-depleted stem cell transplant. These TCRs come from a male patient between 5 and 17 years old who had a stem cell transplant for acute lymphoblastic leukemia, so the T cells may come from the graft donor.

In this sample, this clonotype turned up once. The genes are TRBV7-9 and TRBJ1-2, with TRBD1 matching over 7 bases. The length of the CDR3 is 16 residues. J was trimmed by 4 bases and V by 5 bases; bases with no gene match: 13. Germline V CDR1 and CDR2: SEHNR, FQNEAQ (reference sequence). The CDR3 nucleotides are TGTGCCAGCAGCCGCATTACAGGGGATCACCTCTATGGCTACACCTTC. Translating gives CASSRITGDHLYGYTF.

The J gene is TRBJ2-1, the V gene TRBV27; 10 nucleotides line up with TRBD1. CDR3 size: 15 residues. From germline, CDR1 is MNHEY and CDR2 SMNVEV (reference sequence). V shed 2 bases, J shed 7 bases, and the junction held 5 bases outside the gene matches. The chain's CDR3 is CASSLRRDRGNEQFF. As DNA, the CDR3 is TGTGCCAGCAGTTTACGGCGGGACAGGGGTAATGAGCAGTTCTTC.

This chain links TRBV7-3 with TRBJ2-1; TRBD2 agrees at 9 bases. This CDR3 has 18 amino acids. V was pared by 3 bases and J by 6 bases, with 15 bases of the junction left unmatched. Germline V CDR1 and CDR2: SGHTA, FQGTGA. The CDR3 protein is CASSFSPGGIAGANEQFF. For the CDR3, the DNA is TGTGCCAGCAGCTTTTCACCCGGGGGGATAGCGGGAGCCAATGAGCAGTTCTTC.

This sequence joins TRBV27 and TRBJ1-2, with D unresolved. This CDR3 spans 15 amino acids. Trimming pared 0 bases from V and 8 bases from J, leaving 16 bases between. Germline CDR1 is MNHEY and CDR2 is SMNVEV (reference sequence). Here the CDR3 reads CASSLSGPRAGGYTF. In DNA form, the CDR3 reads TGTGCCAGCAGTTTATCAGGGCCCCGTGCCGGAGGCTACACCTTC.

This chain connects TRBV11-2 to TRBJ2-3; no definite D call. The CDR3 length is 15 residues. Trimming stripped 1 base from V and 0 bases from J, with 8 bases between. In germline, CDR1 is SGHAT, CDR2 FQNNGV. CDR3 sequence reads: CASSLALVSTDTQYF. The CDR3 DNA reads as TGTGCCAGCAGCTTAGCCCTGGTTAGCACAGATACGCAGTATTTT.

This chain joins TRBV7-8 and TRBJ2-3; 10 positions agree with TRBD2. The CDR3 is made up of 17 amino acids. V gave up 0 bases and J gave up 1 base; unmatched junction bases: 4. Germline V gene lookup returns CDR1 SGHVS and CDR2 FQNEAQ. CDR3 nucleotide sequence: TGTGCCAGCAGCTTAGCTGGACTAGCGGCTCGCACAGATACGCAGTATTTT. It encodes CASSLAGLAARTDTQYF.

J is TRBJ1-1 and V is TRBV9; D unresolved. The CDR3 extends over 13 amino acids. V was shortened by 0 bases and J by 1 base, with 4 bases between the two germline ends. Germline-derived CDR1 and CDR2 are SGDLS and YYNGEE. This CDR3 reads CASSVARNTEAFF. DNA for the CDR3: TGTGCCAGCAGCGTAGCCAGGAACACTGAAGCTTTCTTT.

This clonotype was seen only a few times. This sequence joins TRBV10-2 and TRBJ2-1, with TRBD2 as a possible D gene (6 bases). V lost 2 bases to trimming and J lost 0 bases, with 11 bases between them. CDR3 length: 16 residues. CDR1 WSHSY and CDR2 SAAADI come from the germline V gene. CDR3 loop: CASSEAASVSYNEQFF. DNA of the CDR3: TGCGCCAGCAGTGAGGCCGCTAGCGTCTCCTACAATGAGCAGTTCTTC.

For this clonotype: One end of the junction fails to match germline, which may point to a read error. This CDR3 is CSASFSEQLITDSQYF. CDR3 sequence (DNA): TGCAGTGCTAGCTTTAGCGAACAACTAATCACAGATTCGCAGTATTTT. The J gene is TRBJ2-3, the V gene TRBV20-1, with D tentatively TRBD2 (5 bases). The CDR3 sequence is 16 residues long. The germline V gene has CDR1 DFQATT and CDR2 SNEGSKA (reference sequence).

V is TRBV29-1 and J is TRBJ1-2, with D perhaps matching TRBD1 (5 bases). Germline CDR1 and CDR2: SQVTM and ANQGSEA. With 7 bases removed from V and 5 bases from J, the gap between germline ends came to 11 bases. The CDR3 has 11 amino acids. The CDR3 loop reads CSGQQVYGYTF. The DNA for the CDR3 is TGCAGCGGACAACAGGTATATGGCTACACCTTC.

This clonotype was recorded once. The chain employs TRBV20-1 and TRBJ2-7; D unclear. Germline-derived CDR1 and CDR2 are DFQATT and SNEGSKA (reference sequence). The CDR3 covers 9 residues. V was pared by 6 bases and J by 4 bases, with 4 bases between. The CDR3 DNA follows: TGCAGTGCGCCGTACGAGCAGTACTTC. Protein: CSAPYEQYF.

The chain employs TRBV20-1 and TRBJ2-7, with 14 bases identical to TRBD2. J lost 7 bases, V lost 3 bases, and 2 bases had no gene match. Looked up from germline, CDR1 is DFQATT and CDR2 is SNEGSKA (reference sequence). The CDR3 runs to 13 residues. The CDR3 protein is CSARGTSGSEQYF. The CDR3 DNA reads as TGCAGTGCTAGGGGGACTAGCGGGAGTGAGCAGTACTTC.

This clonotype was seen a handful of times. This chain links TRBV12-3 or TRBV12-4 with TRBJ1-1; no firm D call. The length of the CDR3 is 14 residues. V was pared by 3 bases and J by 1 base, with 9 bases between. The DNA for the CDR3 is TGTGCCAGCAGTTTCCGAAAGGGGAACACTGAAGCTTTCTTT. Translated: CASSFRKGNTEAFF.

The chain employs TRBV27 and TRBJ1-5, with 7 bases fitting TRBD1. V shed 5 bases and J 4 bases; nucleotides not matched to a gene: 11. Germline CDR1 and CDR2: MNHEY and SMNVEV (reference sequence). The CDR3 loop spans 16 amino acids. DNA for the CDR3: TGTGCCAGCAGTCCCTGGGACAGCCGCCAGAATCAGCCCCAGCATTTT. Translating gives CASSPWDSRQNQPQHF.